The 12 T cell receptor beta chains listed next were all sequenced from one sample in a study of glioma-infiltrating T cells. The iRepertoire nested amplicon-rescue multiplex PCR amplified TCR alpha and beta CDR3s from RNA. A single record per CDR3 protein comes from TCRdb applying MiXCR to the multiplex PCR reads. The table lists around 20,000 distinct CDR3 sequences, approximately 23% of them singletons. Material for sequencing was glioma tissue, nonneoplastic brain tissue, or PBMCs (not recorded which). The receptors were gathered from a human donor with low-grade glioma or glioblastoma, undergoing nonglioma brain surgery, or in good health (not recorded which).

This clonotype was observed at least ten times. The gene calls are TRBV6-1 and TRBJ1-5; no clear D gene. Germline CDR1 and CDR2: MNHNS and SASEGT. Trimming took off 6 bases at V and 3 bases at J, with 6 bases between the two ends. This CDR3 has 12 residues. The CDR3 DNA reads TGTGCCAGCAGAGGGCCCAATCAGCCCCAGCATTTT. Translating it yields CASRGPNQPQHF.

The V gene is TRBV11-2, the J gene TRBJ2-4; D possibly corresponds to TRBD2 (5 bases). The germline gives CDR1 SGHAT, CDR2 FQNNGV. The CDR3 covers 18 residues. Between the trimmed V and J ends, which lost 4 bases and 0 bases, there was a span of 19 bases. CDR3 coding DNA: TGTGCCAGCAGCTCCTTCCCGGGATTTGGTGAAGCCAAAAACATTCAGTACTTC. Translation: CASSSFPGFGEAKNIQYF.

This clonotype was seen many times. The chain couples TRBV6-6 to TRBJ2-5, with TRBD2 identical over 7 bases. The junction had 3 bases not matched to a gene; V was cut back by 2 bases and J by 3 bases. CDR1 and CDR2 (germline): MNHNY, SVGAGI (reference sequence). The CDR3 is 14 amino acids. The chain's CDR3 is CASSYGLAEETQYF. DNA of the CDR3: TGTGCCAGCAGTTACGGGCTAGCGGAAGAGACCCAGTACTTC.

The table lists this clonotype with a few counts. A junction boundary mismatches the germline segment, possibly from a read error. This rearrangement joins TRBV7-2 to TRBJ2-3; the match to TRBD1 covers 7 bases. The germline V gene encodes CDR1 SGHTA and CDR2 FQGNSA. This CDR3 has 17 residues. CDR3 sequence: CAGSLGRTGRRTDTQYF. The DNA of the CDR3 is TGTGCCGGCAGCTTAGGGCGGACAGGTCGGCGCACAGATACGCAGTATTTT.

Remarks on this clonotype: One junction end disagrees with the germline gene, perhaps due to a read error. V is TRBV20-1 and J is TRBJ1-1; 7 bases map to TRBD1. Germline lookup yields CDR1 DFQATT and CDR2 SNEGSKA (reference sequence). The CDR3 extends over 13 amino acids. For the CDR3, the DNA is TGCAGTGAGCCGGGACAGTTGAACAATGAAGCTTTCTTT. This gives the protein CSEPGQLNNEAFF.

This clonotype was seen many times. The gene calls are TRBV20-1 and TRBJ1-6, with TRBD1 identical over 11 bases. The ends lost 2 bases at V and 7 bases at J; junction bases unmatched: 4. CDR1 is DFQATT and CDR2 is SNEGSKA in the germline V gene (reference sequence). The CDR3 length is 15 residues. The CDR3 DNA is TGCAGTGCTAGACCCGGGACAGGGGGAAATTCACCCCTCCACTTT. Its protein is CSARPGTGGNSPLHF.

By frequency in the sample, this clonotype is medium-sized. This chain uses TRBV6-1 with TRBJ1-5, with D hard to call. Trimming shortened V by 3 bases and J by 9 bases, and 6 bases separated the two germline ends. The CDR3 totals 11 residues. Germline values: CDR1 MNHNS, CDR2 SASEGT. The CDR3 bases are TGTGCCAGCAGTGAGTATGGGCCCCAGCATTTT. It encodes CASSEYGPQHF.

This clonotype has at least ten counts. J is TRBJ1-1 and V is TRBV2; 9 nucleotides match TRBD1. The germline gives CDR1 SNHLY, CDR2 FYNNEI. V gave up 7 bases and J gave up 6 bases; unmatched junction bases: 6. This CDR3 comprises 13 residues. CDR3 region: CASIDRGYAEAFF. CDR3 nucleotides: TGTGCCAGCATAGACAGGGGGTACGCTGAAGCTTTCTTT. The full variable domain, completed using reference TRBV2 and TRBJ1-1, is EPEVTQTPSHQVTQMGQEVILRCVPISNHLYFYWYRQILGQKVEFLVSFYNNEISEKSEIFDDQFSVERPDGSNFTLKIRSTKLEDSAMYFCASIDRGYAEAFFGQGTRLTVV.

The rearrangement links TRBV4-2 to TRBJ1-2; TRBD1 agrees at 9 bases. This CDR3 is 16 amino acids long. Germline V gene data show CDR1 as LGHNA and CDR2 as YNFKEQ. Trimming at V came to 1 base and at J to 8 bases, leaving 11 bases not matched to a gene. CDR3 coding DNA: TGTGCCAGCAGCCAAGCTCCGGACAGGGGAAGGGGCGGCTACACCTTC. Its protein product is CASSQAPDRGRGGYTF.

Many counts were recorded for this clonotype. The chain carries TRBV20-1 and TRBJ1-2; TRBD1 aligns across 8 bases. The trim removed 3 bases at V and 0 bases at J, leaving 9 bases unmatched. In germline, CDR1 is DFQATT, CDR2 SNEGSKA (reference sequence). This CDR3 is 16 amino acids long. The CDR3 DNA is TGCAGTGCTAGTCAGGGACAGGCGACGTCTAACTATGGCTACACCTTC. The encoded protein is CSASQGQATSNYGYTF.

This clonotype was seen more than once but under ten times. In nucleotides, the CDR3 is TGTGCCAGCTCACCACTGCCCGGGGATGGCTACACCTTC. Its translation: CASSPLPGDGYTF. The chain recombines TRBV18 with TRBJ1-2; D is undetermined. The CDR3 sequence is 13 residues long. V lost 1 base and J lost 6, with 9 bases in between. The germline V gene encodes CDR1 KGHSH and CDR2 LQKENI.

This clonotype was observed many times. The chain couples TRBV7-9 to TRBJ1-2; unclear D gene. The germline CDR1 and CDR2 sequences are SEHNR and FQNEAQ (reference sequence). The germline V and J ends were trimmed by 2 bases and 11 bases, with 15 bases remaining between them. This CDR3 has 13 amino acids. CDR3 residues: CASSLSDLLGYTF. The CDR3 DNA reads as TGTGCCAGCAGCTTAAGTGACTTACTTGGATACACCTTC. Complete variable domain (other parts from reference TRBV7-9 and TRBJ1-2): DTGVSQNPRHKITKRGQNVTFRCDPISEHNRLYWYRQTLGQGPEFLTYFQNEAQLEKSRLLSDRFSAERPKGSFSTLEIQRTEQGDSAMYLCASSLSDLLGYTFGSGTRLTVV.